The rows below give T cell receptor beta chains drawn from one sample of a study of blood T cell repertoires in COVID-19. Only in-frame clones appear in the TCRdb table, and some are missing; sequencing was by immunoSEQ multiplex PCR. The sample shows about 320,000 clones, 90% of them seen only once. The sequencing input was PBMCs or T cells enriched from blood (not recorded which). The receptor set was obtained from a man in his fifties or sixties who had recovered from COVID-19. The CDR3 runs from the conserved cysteine through the conserved F or W. D genes are given only for firm matches. Expanded clones get a size class; other rows say once, few or many, or leave the size out.

D	J	V	size	CDR3	DNA
TRBD1	TRBJ1-2	TRBV5-1	once	CASKGAEQGLAGYTF	TGCGCCAGCAAGGGGGCCGAACAGGGTCTCGCTGGCTACACCTTC
TRBD1	TRBJ1-3	TRBV6-5	-	CASRVQGVSGNTIYF	TGTGCCAGCAGGGTACAGGGGGTCTCTGGAAACACCATATATTTT
TRBD1	TRBJ1-2	TRBV6-5	-	CASSPGGHGYTF	TGTGCCAGCAGTCCAGGGGGCCATGGCTACACCTTC
-	TRBJ2-7	TRBV4-1	-	CASSLTRGDEYEQYF	TGCGCCAGCAGCCTCACCCGGGGAGATGAGTACGAGCAGTACTTC
-	TRBJ1-1	TRBV25-1	-	CASSESAQVVTEAFF	TGTGCCAGCAGTGAATCAGCACAGGTGGTGACTGAAGCTTTCTTT
TRBD1	TRBJ1-2	TRBV27	once	CASSPGTGNGYTF	TGTGCCAGCAGTCCAGGGACAGGGAATGGCTACACCTTC
TRBD1	TRBJ1-1	TRBV4-3	few	CASSYLPGQGSTEAFF	TGCGCCAGCAGCTATCTCCCGGGACAGGGAAGCACTGAAGCTTTCTTT
TRBD2	TRBJ2-5	TRBV30	-	CAWSVGSGGAIGETQYF	TGTGCCTGGAGTGTAGGTAGCGGGGGGGCGATTGGAGAGACCCAGTACTTC
-	TRBJ2-3	TRBV4-1	-	CASSQVGRSPDTQYF	TGCGCCAGCAGCCAAGTCGGTCGAAGCCCAGATACGCAGTATTTT
-	TRBJ1-4	TRBV27	-	CASSSGTPRGEKLFF	TGTGCCAGCAGTTCGGGGACTCCACGGGGCGAAAAACTGTTTTTT
-	TRBJ1-2	TRBV27	-	CASSLGGGRGYGYTF	TGTGCCAGCAGTCTTGGGGGCGGCAGGGGCTATGGCTACACCTTC
TRBD1	TRBJ2-7	TRBV4-2	-	CASSQVGQGFDEQYF	TGTGCCAGCAGCCAAGTGGGACAGGGATTTGACGAGCAGTACTTC
-	TRBJ1-3	TRBV20-1	-	CSASIGNTIYF	TGCAGTGCTAGCATCGGAAACACCATATATTTT
TRBD1	TRBJ1-3	TRBV19	-	CASSIRQGFSGNTIYF	TGTGCCAGTAGTATCCGACAGGGCTTCTCTGGAAACACCATATATTTT
-	TRBJ1-2	TRBV5-5	-	CASSLTTGSSAPHYGYTF	TGTGCCAGCAGCCTAACGACAGGAAGTTCAGCGCCCCACTATGGCTACACCTTC
-	TRBJ2-7	TRBV6-5	-	CASSPTATYEQYF	TGTGCCAGCAGCCCGACTGCCACCTACGAGCAGTACTTC
-	TRBJ1-2	TRBV12-2	-	CASRLEQVGVFVGFDYGYTF	TGTGCAAGTCGCTTAGAGCAAGTAGGGGTTTTTGTCGGGTTTGACTATGGCTACACCTTC
-	TRBJ1-5	TRBV11-2	few	CASSLGKGLGNQPQHF	TGTGCCAGCAGCTTGGGCAAGGGGCTAGGGAATCAGCCCCAGCATTTT
-	TRBJ1-2	TRBV12-3/TRBV12-4	-	CASSFQGSDGYTF	TGTGCCAGCAGTTTCCAGGGGTCGGATGGCTACACCTTC
-	TRBJ1-2	TRBV19	-	CASSTTGLALGYTF	TGTGCCAGTAGTACTACAGGGCTTGCCCTTGGCTACACCTTC
TRBD2	TRBJ2-1	TRBV5-1	-	CASNSGGPRYEQFF	TGCGCCAGCAATAGCGGGGGGCCTAGGTATGAGCAGTTCTTC
-	TRBJ1-4	TRBV2	-	CASRVTGSNEKLFF	TGTGCCAGCAGGGTTACAGGGTCTAATGAAAAACTGTTTTTT
-	TRBJ2-7	TRBV7-9	-	CASSSMEQGNYEQYF	TGTGCCAGCAGCTCGATGGAACAGGGAAACTACGAGCAGTACTTC
-	TRBJ2-2	TRBV19	-	CASSSRQGGNTGELFF	TGTGCCAGTAGTAGTAGACAGGGAGGGAACACCGGGGAGCTGTTTTTT
TRBD2	TRBJ2-5	TRBV10-3	-	CAISESNGRTKNQETQYF	TGTGCCATCAGTGAGTCGAACGGGAGGACAAAGAACCAAGAGACCCAGTACTTC
TRBD1	TRBJ1-1	TRBV5-1	-	CASSLGSWQGAWGTEAFF	TGCGCCAGCAGCTTGGGGTCGTGGCAGGGGGCGTGGGGCACTGAAGCTTTCTTT
-	TRBJ1-5	TRBV21-1	-	CASSKGTDGLKPQHF	TGTGCCAGCAGCAAAGGGACAGACGGCTTGAAGCCCCAGCATTTT
TRBD2	TRBJ2-1	TRBV7-9	-	CASSLGLAGLGEQFF	TGTGCCAGCAGCTTAGGGCTAGCGGGACTCGGGGAGCAGTTCTTC
TRBD1	TRBJ2-7	TRBV18	-	CASSTGGSYEQYF	TGTGCCAGCTCCACAGGGGGCTCCTACGAGCAGTACTTC
TRBD1	TRBJ1-6	TRBV19	-	CASSTQGMAKNSPLHF	TGTGCCAGTAGTACACAGGGGATGGCTAAAAATTCACCCCTCCACTTT
-	TRBJ1-4	TRBV25-1	-	CASSGTAANEKLFF	TGTGCCAGCAGTGGGACAGCCGCTAATGAAAAACTGTTTTTT
-	TRBJ1-4	TRBV7-9	-	CASSLRASGNGNEKLFF	TGTGCCAGCAGCTTAAGGGCGTCAGGGAATGGTAATGAAAAACTGTTTTTT
-	TRBJ2-2	TRBV4-1	few	CASKVTANTGELFF	TGCGCCAGCAAGGTTACAGCGAACACCGGGGAGCTGTTTTTT
TRBD2	TRBJ2-3	TRBV3-1/TRBV3-2	-	CASSQSSGTRLTDTQYF	TGTGCCAGCAGCCAAAGTTCCGGGACTAGACTCACAGATACGCAGTATTTT
TRBD1	TRBJ1-2	TRBV20-1	-	CSASGTGTGSNYGYTF	TGCAGTGCCAGTGGTACCGGGACAGGGTCTAACTATGGCTACACCTTC
TRBD1	TRBJ2-1	TRBV4-1	-	CASSHSGTAYSNEQFF	TGCGCCAGCAGCCACTCCGGGACAGCATATAGCAATGAGCAGTTCTTC
TRBD2	TRBJ2-1	TRBV7-3	-	CASSFSGGDFEQFF	TGTGCCAGCAGCTTCAGCGGGGGGGACTTTGAGCAGTTCTTC
-	TRBJ1-5	TRBV19	-	CASSIKVSGQPQHF	TGTGCCAGTAGTATAAAGGTTTCAGGGCAGCCCCAGCATTTT
-	TRBJ1-1	TRBV25-1	-	CASSKTGVNTEAFF	TGTGCCAGCAGCAAGACAGGAGTGAACACTGAAGCTTTCTTT
-	TRBJ1-4	TRBV29-1	few	CSVRVATNEKLFF	TGCAGCGTTCGGGTTGCAACTAATGAAAAACTGTTTTTT
-	TRBJ2-4	TRBV7-2	once	CASSLASGKGENIQYF	TGTGCCAGCAGCTTAGCGTCGGGGAAGGGGGAAAACATTCAGTACTTC
-	TRBJ1-1	TRBV9	-	CASSVESNTEAFF	TGTGCCAGCAGCGTGGAGAGTAACACTGAAGCTTTCTTT
-	TRBJ1-1	TRBV10-3	-	CAIRNIREVDTEAFF	TGTGCCATCAGAAATATCAGGGAGGTCGACACTGAAGCTTTCTTT
-	TRBJ2-3	TRBV5-1	-	CASSWTGDTDTQYF	TGCGCCAGCAGCTGGACTGGTGACACAGATACGCAGTATTTT
-	TRBJ1-4	TRBV7-9	few	CASSLGNSREEKLFF	TGTGCCAGCAGCCTTGGGAATAGCAGGGAAGAAAAACTGTTTTTT
-	TRBJ1-5	TRBV19	once	CASSIGIQINQPQHF	TGTGCCAGTAGTATAGGAATACAGATCAATCAGCCCCAGCATTTT
TRBD2	TRBJ2-7	TRBV14	-	CASSRGGLAAIAGYEQYF	TGTGCCAGCAGCCGGGGGGGACTAGCAGCTATTGCCGGCTACGAGCAGTACTTC